The subject of this entry is one T cell receptor (beta chain). Its matching antigen is unknown. This entry is derived from a study of T cell responses to AZD1222 COVID-19 vaccine. Findings and limits, study-wide: White British donors predominated, females outnumbered males, and clonal diversity was possibly underestimated.

Data came from immunoSEQ multiplex PCR; TCRdb stores just in-frame clones and leaves some out. Here the sample spans about 110,000 clones, about 88% being singletons. The receptor was isolated from an adult in good health. Sequencing used peripheral blood, obtained on day 0 of AZD1222 vaccination.

CDR3: CASSLLGLAGGPSNEQFF. For the CDR3, the DNA is TGTGCCAGCAGCTTATTGGGACTAGCGGGAGGGCCCTCCAATGAGCAGTTCTTC. The V gene is TRBV7-2, the J gene TRBJ2-1; 16 nucleotides agree with TRBD2. V gave up 2 bases and J gave up 6 bases; unmatched junction bases: 7. This CDR3 is built from 18 residues. CDR1 is SGHTA and CDR2 is FQGNSA in the germline V gene.